Each of the 12 T cell receptor beta chains below was sequenced from the same sample in a study of blood T cell repertoires in COVID-19. Data came from immunoSEQ multiplex PCR; TCRdb stores just in-frame clones and leaves some out. The sample has fewer than 250,000 clones, nearly 90% seen once. Sequencing was done on a sample of PBMCs or T cells enriched from blood (not recorded which). The origin of the receptors is a man aged 25-40 years who had been exposed to COVID-19.

The chain has TRBV5-1 and TRBJ2-3, with no clear D. The CDR3 covers 11 residues. From germline, CDR1 is SGHRS and CDR2 YFSETQ. Trimming removed 6 bases from V and 5 bases from J, with 7 bases in between. The CDR3 spells CASTPGDTQYF. The CDR3 DNA follows: TGCGCCAGCACCCCGGGAGATACGCAGTATTTT.

The J gene is TRBJ1-6, the V gene TRBV4-1; no reliable D call. The germline V gene has CDR1 MGHRA and CDR2 YSYEKL. The ends were cut back, 0 bases at V and 11 bases at J, with 14 bases in the middle. The CDR3 length is 15 residues. The CDR3 nucleotides read TGCGCCAGCAGCCAAGACAGGTCTCAGAATGCACCCCTCCACTTT. It translates to CASSQDRSQNAPLHF.

This chain uses TRBV11-3 with TRBJ2-5, with D perhaps matching TRBD2 (6 bases). This CDR3 has 15 amino acids. The ends were cut back, 5 bases at V and 5 bases at J, with 18 bases in the middle. Germline V gives CDR1 SGHNT, CDR2 YENEEA. DNA for the CDR3: TGTGCCAGCAGCCCAAGGGCCACTCGGGGGGAGACCCAGTACTTC. Translating gives CASSPRATRGETQYF.

The table lists this clone with a count of one. The chain employs TRBV23-1 and TRBJ1-2; TRBD1 aligns across 9 bases. TRBV23-1 falls under the ORF class, with uncertain function. J gave up 8 bases and V 3 bases, and 16 bases lay outside the gene matches. CDR3 length: 17 residues. CDR3 residues: CASSQSVGKQGAQGYTF. The CDR3 DNA is TGCGCCAGCAGTCAGTCGGTGGGCAAACAGGGGGCGCAGGGCTACACCTTC.

The chain carries TRBV6-2 or TRBV6-3 and TRBJ2-3; 7 nucleotides agree with TRBD2. The junction had 14 bases not matched to a gene; V was cut back by 6 bases and J by 5 bases. The CDR3 contains 16 residues. Looked up from germline, CDR1 is MNHEY and CDR2 is SVGEGT. The CDR3 loop is CASSPTNPPSGDTQYF. The CDR3 DNA reads TGTGCCAGCAGCCCTACTAATCCACCTAGCGGAGATACGCAGTATTTT.

J is TRBJ2-5 and V is TRBV28, with 7 bases lining up with TRBD2. There are 17 residues in the CDR3. Germline-derived CDR1 and CDR2 are MDHEN and SYDVKM. Unmatched junction bases numbered 15, after V lost 7 bases and J lost 1 base. The CDR3 loop is CASNPGGWAPPQETQYF. The CDR3 coding sequence is TGTGCCAGCAACCCCGGGGGGTGGGCCCCGCCCCAAGAGACCCAGTACTTC.

V is TRBV4-3 and J is TRBJ2-5; TRBD2 is a possible D gene (5 bases). The germline V gene has CDR1 LGHNA and CDR2 YSLEER. The ends were cut back, 8 bases at V and 7 bases at J, with 17 bases in the middle. The CDR3 is 13 residues long. The CDR3 is CASAPERAGTQYF. CDR3 in DNA: TGCGCCAGCGCCCCGGAGAGGGCCGGGACCCAGTACTTC.

The V and J genes are TRBV3-1 (or the pseudogene TRBV3-2) and TRBJ2-4; the D is unclear. Trimming took off 1 base at V and 0 bases at J, with 4 bases between the two ends. The CDR3 runs to 14 residues. CDR1 is LGHDT and CDR2 is YNNKEL in the germline V gene (reference sequence). CDR3 bases: TGTGCCAGCAGCCAAGGCGGAGCCAAAAACATTCAGTACTTC. Translation: CASSQGGAKNIQYF.

The rearrangement uses TRBV12-3 or TRBV12-4 and TRBJ1-6, with D unresolved. V was clipped by 6 bases and J by 7 bases, with 10 bases between them. CDR3 length: 13 amino acids. The CDR3 DNA reads as TGTGCCAGCAGCCCCACAAGAAATTCACCCCTCCACTTT. As protein: CASSPTRNSPLHF.

This chain connects TRBV7-3 to TRBJ2-1; TRBD2 matches at 8 bases. The CDR3 length is 17 residues. CDR1 is SGHTA and CDR2 is FQGTGA in the germline V gene. The ends lost 4 bases at V and 1 base at J; junction bases unmatched: 9. CDR3 sequence (DNA): TGTGCCAGCAGCTCACCTCGCGGGGGGTCTTCCTACAATGAGCAGTTCTTC. Amino acids: CASSSPRGGSSYNEQFF.

This chain joins TRBV7-9 and TRBJ1-6; D ambiguous. This CDR3 spans 14 amino acids. The germline CDR1 and CDR2 sequences are SEHNR and FQNEAQ (reference sequence). V gave up 5 bases and J gave up 7 bases, with 12 bases separating them. CDR3 amino acids: CASSQTPVNSPLHF. CDR3 nucleotides: TGTGCCAGCAGCCAGACTCCCGTGAATTCACCCCTCCACTTT.

In its sample, this clone was seen once. The genes are TRBV29-1 and TRBJ1-2; D might be TRBD1 (5 bases). This CDR3 has 13 amino acids. V was clipped by 4 bases and J by 8 bases, with 17 bases between them. Germline V gene lookup returns CDR1 SQVTM and CDR2 ANQGSEA. The CDR3 DNA sequence: TGCAGCGTTGCCCCTGGGGGGGGTCGGGGCTACACCTTC. Translated, it gives CSVAPGGGRGYTF.